This T cell receptor (beta chain) was sequenced during a study of Ad26.COV2.S vaccination and SARS-CoV-2 variants. This clone has only one observation. The antigen is undetermined. Study findings and constraints: The placebo group had lower spike-specific TCR breadth than the vaccine recipients did. There was reportedly substantial breadth in spike-specific CD8+ and CD4+ T cell responses after vaccination.

Germline V lookup: CDR1 SGHVS, CDR2 FQNEAQ. Trimming removed 1 base from V and 4 bases from J, with 7 bases in between. CDR3 length: 14 residues. Clones were sequenced by immunoSEQ multiplex PCR, and TCRdb holds only the in-frame ones, with some missing. In the table there are about 460,000 clones, about nine tenths of which are singletons. Treatment specified: 15 to 20 received Ad26.COV2.S at low or high dose, single or two shots; about 5 received placebo; per-sample allocation not given. It was on day 63 after the first vaccine or placebo injection that samples were taken. An Ad26 vector expressing Wuhan-strain SARS-CoV-2 spike served as the vaccine.

The sequences come from peripheral blood, collected in a trial of Ad26.COV2.S vaccine versus placebo. This TCR was recovered from a person between 18 and 60 years old who received the Ad26.COV2.S COVID-19 vaccine or a placebo. V and J are TRBV7-8 and TRBJ1-4; D gene ambiguous. CDR3 nucleotide sequence: TGTGCCAGCAGCTTAGTTCGGGTTAATGAAAAACTGTTTTTT. As protein: CASSLVRVNEKLFF.